The rows below give T cell receptor beta chains drawn from one sample of a study of T-cell reconstitution after alpha-beta-depleted transplantation in children. Using its own MiXCR run on the PCR reads, TCRdb lists one record per CDR3 protein. The sample gives a few hundred thousand distinct CDR3 sequences, approximately 9.6% of which show up once; roughly a tenth is in the top ten. The input for sequencing was PBMCs from the stem cell graft donor, taken from the stem cell graft. Source of these receptors: a human donor who donated a stem cell graft to a child with SCID. Both conserved end residues are part of each CDR3. D genes are given only for firm matches. Clone sizes are given selectively: once, few, many, or a class where the clone is expanded.

few	TRBD2	TRBJ2-5	TRBV12-3/TRBV12-4	CASRQLATETQYF	TGTGCCAGCCGTCAACTAGCGACAGAGACCCAGTACTTC
NA	NA	TRBJ1-2	TRBV5-1	CASSLKQTYGYTF	TGCGCCAGCAGCTTGAAGCAGACGTATGGCTACACCTTC
many	NA	TRBJ1-1	TRBV29-1	CSVVTVMNTEAFF	TGCAGCGTTGTCACAGTGATGAACACTGAAGCTTTCTTT
NA	NA	TRBJ2-3	TRBV20-1	CSARGARGADTQYF	TGCAGTGCTAGAGGGGCAAGGGGGGCAGATACGCAGTATTTT
NA	NA	TRBJ2-7	TRBV6-5	CASSYSRCEQYF	TGTGCCAGCAGTTACTCACGCTGCGAGCAGTACTTC
NA	TRBD1	TRBJ2-7	TRBV5-1	CASSGLGQLIPYYEQYF	TGCGCCAGCAGCGGCCTGGGACAGCTAATCCCCTACTACGAGCAGTACTTC
NA	NA	TRBJ2-7	TRBV3-1	CASSPTATPRRYEQYF	TGTGCCAGCAGCCCCACAGCCACGCCACGTCGTTACGAGCAGTACTTC
many	TRBD1	TRBJ2-1	TRBV5-1	CASSTGTVNEQFF	TGCGCCAGCAGCACCGGGACAGTCAATGAGCAGTTCTTC
NA	NA	TRBJ2-3	TRBV20-1	CCARDRGGASGPSTDTQYF	TGCTGTGCTAGAGATCGCGGAGGGGCGTCGGGGCCGAGCACAGATACGCAGTATTTT
many	NA	TRBJ2-2	TRBV7-3	CASSLTPGTNTGELFF	TGTGCCAGCAGCTTAACGCCCGGGACTAACACCGGGGAGCTGTTTTTT
many	NA	TRBJ1-1	TRBV12-3/TRBV12-4	CASDRNTEAFF	TGTGCCAGCGATCGGAACACTGAAGCTTTCTTT
many	NA	TRBJ2-6	TRBV3-1	CASSPGDRRGANVLTF	TGTGCCAGCAGCCCGGGGGACCGAAGAGGGGCCAACGTCCTGACTTTC
NA	NA	TRBJ2-7	TRBV20-1	CSASRDMGNYEQYF	TGCAGTGCTAGTCGGGACATGGGGAATTACGAGCAGTACTTC
NA	TRBD1	TRBJ2-4	TRBV20-1	CSSRGQAPGQEYIQYF	TGCAGTTCTAGAGGTCAGGCTCCGGGACAGGAGTACATTCAGTACTTC
many	TRBD1	TRBJ2-7	TRBV19	CASSMGQVSYEQYF	TGTGCCAGTAGTATGGGACAGGTCTCCTACGAGCAGTACTTC
few	TRBD1	TRBJ1-1	TRBV20-1	CSARANRGLFEAFF	TGCAGTGCTAGAGCCAACAGGGGACTGTTTGAAGCTTTCTTT
NA	TRBD1	TRBJ1-5	TRBV4-2	CASSQDWQGGQPQHF	TGTGCCAGCAGCCAAGATTGGCAGGGGGGTCAGCCCCAGCATTTT
few	TRBD1	TRBJ1-1	TRBV5-1	CASSAPQGALDTEAFF	TGCGCCAGCAGCGCGCCTCAGGGGGCGCTGGACACTGAAGCTTTCTTT
many	TRBD2	TRBJ2-3	TRBV2	CASSEAAGGPDTQYF	TGTGCCAGCAGTGAAGCCGCGGGGGGGCCGGATACGCAGTATTTT
many	TRBD1	TRBJ1-4	TRBV6-1	CASSLGQGATNEKLFF	TGTGCCAGCAGTCTCGGACAGGGCGCAACTAATGAAAAACTGTTTTTT
many	NA	TRBJ2-2	TRBV5-6	CASSKRVSTGELFF	TGTGCCAGCAGTAAACGGGTCTCAACCGGGGAGCTGTTTTTT
NA	TRBD2	TRBJ2-2	TRBV7-3	CASSLKGGGAAQGTGELFF	TGTGCCAGCAGCTTAAAAGGCGGGGGGGCCGCTCAAGGTACCGGGGAGCTGTTTTTT
many	NA	TRBJ2-1	TRBV5-8	CASSLGESYNEQFF	TGTGCCAGCAGCTTGGGGGAGTCCTACAATGAGCAGTTCTTC